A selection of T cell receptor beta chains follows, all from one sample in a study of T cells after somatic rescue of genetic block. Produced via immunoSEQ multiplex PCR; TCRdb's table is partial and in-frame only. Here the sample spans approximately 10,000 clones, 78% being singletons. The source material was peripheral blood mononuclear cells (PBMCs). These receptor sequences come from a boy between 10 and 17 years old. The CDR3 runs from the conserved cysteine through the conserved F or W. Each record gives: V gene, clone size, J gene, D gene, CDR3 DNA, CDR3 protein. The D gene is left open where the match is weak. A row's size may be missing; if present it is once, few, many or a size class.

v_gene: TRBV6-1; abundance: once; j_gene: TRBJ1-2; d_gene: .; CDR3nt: TGTGCCAGCAGTGAAAGGCCACGGAACTATGGCTACACCTTC; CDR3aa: CASSERPRNYGYTF
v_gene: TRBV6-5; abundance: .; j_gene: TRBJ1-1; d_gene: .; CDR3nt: TGTGCCAGCAGGTCAGTTGGGAACACTGAAGCTTTCTTT; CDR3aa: CASRSVGNTEAFF
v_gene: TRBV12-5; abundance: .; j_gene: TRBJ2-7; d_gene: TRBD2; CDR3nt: TGTGCTAGTGCCACCCCCCCGCGGGAGGGTCCTAACGAGCAGTACTTC; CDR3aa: CASATPPREGPNEQYF
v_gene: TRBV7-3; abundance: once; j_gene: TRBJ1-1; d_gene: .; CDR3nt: TGTGCCAGCAGCCAGGCAGGGAACACTGAAGCTTTCTTT; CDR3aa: CASSQAGNTEAFF
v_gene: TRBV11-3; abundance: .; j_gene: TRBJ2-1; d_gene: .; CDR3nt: TGTGCCAGCAGCATCAGCTTAGCGGTTGCGGAGAACCAGTTCTTC; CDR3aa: CASSISLAVAENQFF
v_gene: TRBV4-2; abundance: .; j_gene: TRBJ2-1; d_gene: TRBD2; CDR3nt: TGTGCCAGCAGCGTAGCCGTAAACATAGCGGGTAGAGGCAATGAGCAGTTCTTC; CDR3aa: CASSVAVNIAGRGNEQFF
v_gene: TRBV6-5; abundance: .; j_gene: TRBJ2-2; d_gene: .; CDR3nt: TGTGCCACCGTCCGCCCGGACGCCGGGGAGCTGTTTTTT; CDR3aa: CATVRPDAGELFF
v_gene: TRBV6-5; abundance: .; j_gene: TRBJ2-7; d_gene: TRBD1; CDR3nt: TGTGCCAGCGGTCCTAGGGGGCTGGCCTACGAGCAGTACTTC; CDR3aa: CASGPRGLAYEQYF
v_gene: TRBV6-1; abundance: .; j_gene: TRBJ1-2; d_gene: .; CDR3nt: TGTGCCAGCAGTGTCGACCTCGGAGGGTATGGCTACACCTTC; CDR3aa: CASSVDLGGYGYTF
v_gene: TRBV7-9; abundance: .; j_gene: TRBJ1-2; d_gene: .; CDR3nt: TGTGCCAGCAGCTTTGGGCAGTATAACTATGGCTACACCTTC; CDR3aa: CASSFGQYNYGYTF
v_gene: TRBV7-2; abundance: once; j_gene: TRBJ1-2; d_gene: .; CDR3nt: TGTGCCAGCAGCTTATGGGGCCCGGAAAGCTACACCTTC; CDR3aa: CASSLWGPESYTF
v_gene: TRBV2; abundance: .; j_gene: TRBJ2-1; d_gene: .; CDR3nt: TGTGCCAGCGAATCGGCGGGGGCCCAATACAATGAGCAGTTCTTC; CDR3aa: CASESAGAQYNEQFF
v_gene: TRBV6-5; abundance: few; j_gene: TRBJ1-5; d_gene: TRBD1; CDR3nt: TGTGCCAGCAGTCCCGGGACAGGGGGCGGTCAGCCCCAGCATTTT; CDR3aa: CASSPGTGGGQPQHF
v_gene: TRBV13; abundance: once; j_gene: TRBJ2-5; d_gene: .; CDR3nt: TGTGCCAGCAGTTCCAGGGCTGCGGTGGTAGAGACCCAGTACTTC; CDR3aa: CASSSRAAVVETQYF
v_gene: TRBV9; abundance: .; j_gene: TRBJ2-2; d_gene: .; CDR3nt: TGTGCCAGCAGCGACCCAGCGGTAGGGCCCAACACCGGGGAGCTGTTTTTT; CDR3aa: CASSDPAVGPNTGELFF
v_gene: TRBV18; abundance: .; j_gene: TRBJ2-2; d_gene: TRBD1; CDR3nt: TGTGCCAGCTCACCTCTCCGACAGGGGGCCGCCGGGGAGCTGTTTTTT; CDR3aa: CASSPLRQGAAGELFF
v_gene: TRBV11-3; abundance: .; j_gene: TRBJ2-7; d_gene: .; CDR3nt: TGTGCCAGCGCCAGGGCACAGACCTACGAGCAGTACTTC; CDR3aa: CASARAQTYEQYF
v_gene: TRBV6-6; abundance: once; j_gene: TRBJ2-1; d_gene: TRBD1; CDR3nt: TGTGCCAGCAGAGAGTGGACAGGGGAGGAGGAGCAGTTCTTC; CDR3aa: CASREWTGEEEQFF
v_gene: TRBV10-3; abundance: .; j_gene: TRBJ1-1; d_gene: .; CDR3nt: TGTGCCATCAGTCCCCCCGGGGCTGAAGCTTTCTTT; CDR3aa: CAISPPGAEAFF
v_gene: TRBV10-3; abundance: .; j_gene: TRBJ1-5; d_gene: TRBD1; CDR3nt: TGTGCCATCAGCTCACAGGGGAGCAATCAGCCCCAGCATTTT; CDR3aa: CAISSQGSNQPQHF
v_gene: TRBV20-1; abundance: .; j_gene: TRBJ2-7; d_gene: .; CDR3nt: TGCAGTGCTAGGGGGTCCTACGAGCAGTACTTC; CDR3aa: CSARGSYEQYF
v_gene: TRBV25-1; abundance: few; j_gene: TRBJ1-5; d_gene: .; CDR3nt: TGTGCCAGCAGTGAATGGACAGAGCAGCCCCAGCATTTT; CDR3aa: CASSEWTEQPQHF
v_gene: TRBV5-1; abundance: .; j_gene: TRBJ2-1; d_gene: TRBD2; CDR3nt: TGCGCCAGCAGGCCTAGCGGTAAGAATGAGCAGTTCTTC; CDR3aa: CASRPSGKNEQFF
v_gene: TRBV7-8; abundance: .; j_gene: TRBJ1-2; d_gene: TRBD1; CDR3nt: TGTGCCAGCAGCTTAGTAGTGGGACAGGGATCCTATGGCTACACCTTC; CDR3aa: CASSLVVGQGSYGYTF
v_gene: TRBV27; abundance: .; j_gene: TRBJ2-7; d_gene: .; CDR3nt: TGTGCCAGCAGTTTTCGGAAGGGGGAGGCCGAGCAGTACTTC; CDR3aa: CASSFRKGEAEQYF
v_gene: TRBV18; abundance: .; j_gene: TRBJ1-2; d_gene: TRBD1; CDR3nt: TGTGCCAGCTCACCGGGACAGGGCTACACCTTC; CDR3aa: CASSPGQGYTF
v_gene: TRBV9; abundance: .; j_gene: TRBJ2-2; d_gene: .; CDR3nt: TGTGCCAGCAGCCGCGGGACCACGAACACCGGGGAGCTGTTTTTT; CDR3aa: CASSRGTTNTGELFF
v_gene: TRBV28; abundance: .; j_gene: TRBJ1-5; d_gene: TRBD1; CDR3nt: TGTGCCAGCAGTCTGTACAGGGGGCATCAGCCCCAGCATTTT; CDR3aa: CASSLYRGHQPQHF
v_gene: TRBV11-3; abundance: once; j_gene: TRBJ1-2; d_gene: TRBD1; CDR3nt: TGTGCCAGCAGCCTCCAGGGGGCTCACTATGGCTACACCTTC; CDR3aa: CASSLQGAHYGYTF
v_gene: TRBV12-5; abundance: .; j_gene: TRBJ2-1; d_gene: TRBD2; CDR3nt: TGTGCTAGTGGTTTGGCGAAGACAGCGGGGAACTACAATGAGCAGTTCTTC; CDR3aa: CASGLAKTAGNYNEQFF
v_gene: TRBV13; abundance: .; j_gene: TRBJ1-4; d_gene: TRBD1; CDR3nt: TGTGCCAGCAGCCAGGGACAGTATTATGAAAAACTGTTTTTT; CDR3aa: CASSQGQYYEKLFF
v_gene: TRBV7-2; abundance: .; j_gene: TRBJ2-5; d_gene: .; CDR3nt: TGTGCCAGCAGCCCCTTACAGGGGACCCAGTACTTC; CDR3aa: CASSPLQGTQYF
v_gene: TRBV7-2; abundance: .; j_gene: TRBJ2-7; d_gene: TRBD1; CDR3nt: TGTGCCAGCAGCCTTCAACAGGGGGCGACCTACGAGCAGTACTTC; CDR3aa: CASSLQQGATYEQYF
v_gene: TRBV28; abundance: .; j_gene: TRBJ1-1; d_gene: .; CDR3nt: TGTGCCAGCAGTTTAGGCGGGGGGCGCATGAACACTGAAGCTTTCTTT; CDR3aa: CASSLGGGRMNTEAFF
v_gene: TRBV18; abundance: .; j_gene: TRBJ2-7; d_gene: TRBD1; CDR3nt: TGTGCCAGCTCACCACTTTTTTCCACAGGGGTCGAGCAGTACTTC; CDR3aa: CASSPLFSTGVEQYF
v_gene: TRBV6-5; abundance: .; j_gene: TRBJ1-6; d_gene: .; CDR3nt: TGTGCCAGCAGTTACAACGGACGACCGGCATCACCCCTCCACTTT; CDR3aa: CASSYNGRPASPLHF
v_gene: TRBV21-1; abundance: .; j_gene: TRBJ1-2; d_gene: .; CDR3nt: TGTGCCAGCAGCAAAGAGCGGCCATGGTACGGCTACACCTTC; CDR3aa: CASSKERPWYGYTF
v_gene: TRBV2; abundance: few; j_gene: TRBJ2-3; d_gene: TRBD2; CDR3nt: TGTGCCGGAGCGGGGGGGCGGGCAGATACGCAGTATTTT; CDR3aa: CAGAGGRADTQYF
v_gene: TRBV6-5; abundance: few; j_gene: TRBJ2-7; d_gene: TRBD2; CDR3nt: TGTGCCAGCAGTTACTCGAGCTGGGGGGGCGAGCAGTACTTC; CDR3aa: CASSYSSWGGEQYF
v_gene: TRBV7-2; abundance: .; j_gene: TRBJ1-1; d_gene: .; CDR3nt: TGTGCCAGCACCCGGGTCGCGGGGAACACTGAAGCTTTCTTT; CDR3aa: CASTRVAGNTEAFF
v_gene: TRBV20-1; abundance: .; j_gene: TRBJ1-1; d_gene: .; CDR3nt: TGCAGTGCTAGAGGGGGTTTCTTT; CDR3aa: CSARGGFF
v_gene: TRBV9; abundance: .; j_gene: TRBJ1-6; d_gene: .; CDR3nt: TGTGCCAGCAGCGCGACAGCCGGGAGGGCATATAATTCACCCCTCCACTTT; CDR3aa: CASSATAGRAYNSPLHF
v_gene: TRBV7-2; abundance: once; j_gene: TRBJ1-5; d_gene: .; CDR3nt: TGTGCCAGCAGCTGGGGTGGTCAGCCCCAGCATTTT; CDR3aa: CASSWGGQPQHF
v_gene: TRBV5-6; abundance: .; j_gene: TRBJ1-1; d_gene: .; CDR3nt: TGTGCCAGCAGCTCCCGGGGGAGGGCGGCCACTGAAGCTTTCTTT; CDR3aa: CASSSRGRAATEAFF
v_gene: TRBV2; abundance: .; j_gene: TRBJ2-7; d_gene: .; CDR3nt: TGTGCCAGCATGAAGGGGGACTCCTACGAGCAGTACTTC; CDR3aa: CASMKGDSYEQYF
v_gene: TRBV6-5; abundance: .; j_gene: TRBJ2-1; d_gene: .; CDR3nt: TGTGCCAGCAGTTACTCAGGGATCTACAATGAGCAGTTCTTC; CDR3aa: CASSYSGIYNEQFF